This T cell receptor (beta chain) was sequenced for a study of cytomegalovirus exposure and HLA in healthy donors. 13 Jbeta primers and 60 Vbeta primers were used for the PCR. TCRdb keeps only in-frame clones here, not all; method: immunoSEQ multiplex PCR. Of over 150,000 clones listed, around four fifths are singletons. This clone was detected only a few times. From germline, CDR1 is ENHRY and CDR2 SYGVKD. The CDR3 length is 14 residues. V was pared by 11 bases and J by 0 bases, with 9 bases of the junction left unmatched. The TCR comes from a male donor in good health and CMV-seropositive. Input material: PBMCs. The chain links TRBV10-3 to TRBJ1-1; 7 positions match TRBD1. The chain's CDR3 is CAATGTAMNTEAFF. CDR3 DNA: TGTGCCGCAACCGGGACAGCGATGAACACTGAAGCTTTCTTT.